The rows below give T cell receptor beta chains drawn from one sample of a study of cytomegalovirus exposure and HLA in healthy donors. Clones were read by immunoSEQ multiplex PCR, and TCRdb kept only the in-frame ones, dropping some. The sample shows 150,000 to 180,000 clones, roughly 81% of them seen only once. The specimen was PBMCs. These receptors originate from a woman in her late teens or twenties in good health and CMV-seronegative. CDR3s include the opening cysteine and the closing phenylalanine or tryptophan. A D gene is named only where the DNA matches it firmly. Not every row has a clone size; where given, it reads once, few, many or a size class.

D	V	size	J	CDR3	DNA
-	TRBV28	-	TRBJ2-7	CASRPRDFSYEQYF	TGTGCCAGCAGGCCCCGGGACTTCTCCTACGAGCAGTACTTC
TRBD1	TRBV6-5	-	TRBJ2-5	CASSTGVQETQYF	TGTGCCAGCAGTACAGGGGTACAAGAGACCCAGTACTTC
TRBD1	TRBV5-1	-	TRBJ2-3	CASSNRGFTDTQYF	TGCGCCAGCAGTAACAGGGGGTTCACAGATACGCAGTATTTT
TRBD2	TRBV7-8	-	TRBJ2-2	CASSLVLSGRGGELFF	TGTGCCAGCAGCTTAGTACTATCGGGGAGGGGCGGGGAGCTGTTTTTT
-	TRBV4-2	-	TRBJ1-4	CASSQDPATNEKLFF	TGTGCCAGCAGCCAAGATCCTGCAACTAATGAAAAACTGTTTTTT
-	TRBV6-5	-	TRBJ1-4	CASSLEGGNEKLFF	TGTGCCAGCAGTCTAGAGGGCGGGAATGAAAAACTGTTTTTT
-	TRBV10-2	-	TRBJ1-5	CASSESGRNQPQHF	TGCGCCAGCAGTGAGTCGGGGCGGAATCAGCCCCAGCATTTT
TRBD2	TRBV7-2	few	TRBJ2-5	CASSPSGRPQETQYF	TGTGCCAGCAGCCCTAGCGGGAGGCCCCAAGAGACCCAGTACTTC
TRBD1	TRBV5-1	-	TRBJ2-1	CASSLSGTGSSYNEQFF	TGCGCCAGCAGCTTGAGCGGGACAGGGAGCTCCTACAATGAGCAGTTCTTC
-	TRBV6-1	once	TRBJ2-7	CASSLTGQGYHEQYF	TGTGCCAGCAGTTTGACGGGGCAGGGGTATCACGAGCAGTACTTC
TRBD1	TRBV5-6	-	TRBJ2-2	CASRRQGRTGELFF	TGTGCCAGCAGGCGACAGGGGCGCACCGGGGAGCTGTTTTTT
TRBD2	TRBV5-1	-	TRBJ2-5	CASSQSSGGVQETQYF	TGCGCCAGCAGCCAAAGTAGCGGGGGGGTACAAGAGACCCAGTACTTC
-	TRBV4-1	-	TRBJ2-7	CASSQDRTASYEQYF	TGCGCCAGCAGCCAAGATCGTACAGCCTCCTACGAGCAGTACTTC
TRBD2	TRBV7-3	-	TRBJ2-1	CASATSGSYNEQFF	TGTGCCAGCGCGACTAGCGGATCCTACAATGAGCAGTTCTTC
TRBD1	TRBV5-6	-	TRBJ1-2	CASSLPQGVVWYGYTF	TGTGCCAGCAGCCTTCCACAGGGGGTAGTCTGGTATGGCTACACCTTC
-	TRBV2	-	TRBJ1-2	CASTSGGYGYTF	TGTGCCAGCACTTCCGGCGGCTATGGCTACACCTTC
-	TRBV28	-	TRBJ2-7	CASTPEGPYEQYF	TGTGCCAGCACCCCGGAGGGGCCCTACGAGCAGTACTTC
-	TRBV21-1	-	TRBJ2-7	CASSNGLAGGPVDEQYF	TGTGCCAGCAGCAACGGACTAGCGGGGGGGCCGGTGGACGAGCAGTACTTC
TRBD2	TRBV27	-	TRBJ2-1	CASSLYPGGFHEQFF	TGTGCCAGCAGTTTATACCCGGGAGGGTTTCATGAGCAGTTCTTC
-	TRBV28	-	TRBJ1-1	CASSRTGTTNTEAFF	TGTGCCAGCAGCCGGACCGGGACAACGAACACTGAAGCTTTCTTT
TRBD2	TRBV13	few	TRBJ2-5	CASSLRGGAGETQYF	TGTGCCAGCAGCTTACGCGGGGGGGCGGGAGAGACCCAGTACTTC
-	TRBV6-5	-	TRBJ2-7	CASSSHGRVTYEQYF	TGTGCCAGCAGCTCACATGGGCGGGTGACCTACGAGCAGTACTTC
TRBD1	TRBV28	-	TRBJ1-2	CASTPPGQGAIRSGYTF	TGTGCCAGCACCCCCCCGGGACAGGGGGCGATAAGAAGTGGCTACACCTTC
TRBD1	TRBV7-3	-	TRBJ2-5	CASSLGQGGGQETQYF	TGTGCCAGCAGCTTGGGACAGGGGGGAGGCCAAGAGACCCAGTACTTC
-	TRBV7-9	-	TRBJ2-2	CASSPNKNTGELFF	TGTGCCAGCAGCCCCAACAAGAACACCGGGGAGCTGTTTTTT
-	TRBV5-4	-	TRBJ2-4	CASSWGGPGNIQYF	TGTGCCAGCAGCTGGGGGGGGCCGGGAAACATTCAGTACTTC
TRBD1	TRBV11-2	-	TRBJ2-7	CASSKRDSSYEQYF	TGTGCCAGCAGCAAACGGGACAGCAGCTACGAGCAGTACTTC
-	TRBV2	-	TRBJ1-3	CASSVTRLGNTIYF	TGTGCCAGCAGTGTGACTCGACTCGGAAACACCATATATTTT
-	TRBV19	few	TRBJ2-2	CASSIGGATNTGELFF	TGTGCCAGTAGTATAGGCGGGGCCACGAACACCGGGGAGCTGTTTTTT
TRBD2	TRBV6-4	-	TRBJ2-1	CASSDSRGGYNEQFF	TGTGCCAGCAGTGACTCCCGGGGGGGCTACAATGAGCAGTTCTTC
TRBD1	TRBV10-3	once	TRBJ2-2	CAISGTGANTGELFF	TGTGCCATCAGTGGGACAGGGGCGAACACCGGGGAGCTGTTTTTT
-	TRBV5-8	-	TRBJ1-6	CASSFGQSTSSPLHF	TGTGCCAGCAGCTTCGGACAGAGTACAAGTTCACCCCTCCACTTT
-	TRBV5-1	few	TRBJ1-4	CASSFGQGREKLFF	TGCGCCAGCAGCTTCGGCCAGGGGCGTGAAAAACTGTTTTTT
TRBD1	TRBV10-3	-	TRBJ2-1	CAISERAPQGSEQFF	TGTGCCATCAGTGAGAGGGCTCCACAGGGGAGTGAGCAGTTCTTC
-	TRBV5-1	-	TRBJ2-7	CASSPGTRGHEQYF	TGCGCCAGCAGCCCCGGGACACGGGGCCACGAGCAGTACTTC
-	TRBV2	-	TRBJ2-2	CASIVGQGLSGELFF	TGTGCCAGCATAGTCGGGCAGGGACTTTCCGGGGAGCTGTTTTTT
-	TRBV2	once	TRBJ2-7	CATAPGVGEQYF	TGTGCCACAGCACCGGGGGTTGGGGAGCAGTACTTC
-	TRBV5-1	-	TRBJ2-7	CASSLRIQPYEQYF	TGCGCCAGCAGCTTGAGGATACAGCCCTACGAGCAGTACTTC
-	TRBV11-2	-	TRBJ2-2	CASSLNRVLPGELFF	TGTGCCAGCAGCTTAAATAGAGTCCTACCCGGGGAGCTGTTTTTT
-	TRBV9	-	TRBJ1-1	CASSVTGMTEAFF	TGTGCCAGCAGCGTTACAGGCATGACTGAAGCTTTCTTT
TRBD1	TRBV11-2	-	TRBJ1-2	CASSLDGQGRTGYTF	TGTGCCAGCAGCTTGGACGGACAGGGTAGAACCGGCTACACCTTC
TRBD2	TRBV9	-	TRBJ2-3	CASSPAEAGATDTQYF	TGTGCCAGCAGCCCCGCCGAAGCGGGGGCCACAGATACGCAGTATTTT
-	TRBV28	-	TRBJ1-2	CASSLDKAGQSYGYTF	TGTGCCAGCAGTTTAGATAAGGCAGGCCAATCCTATGGCTACACCTTC
TRBD2	TRBV4-3	-	TRBJ2-3	CASSQDRTSGSTSDTQYF	TGCGCCAGCAGCCAAGATAGGACTAGCGGGAGTACGTCAGATACGCAGTATTTT
TRBD1	TRBV4-1	once	TRBJ2-7	CASSHLGQDAYEQYF	TGCGCCAGCAGCCATCTCGGACAGGATGCCTACGAGCAGTACTTC
-	TRBV30	-	TRBJ2-1	CACFLPGKQFF	TGTGCCTGTTTCCTCCCAGGGAAGCAGTTCTTC
-	TRBV11-2	-	TRBJ1-1	CASSSLRTYNTEAFF	TGTGCCAGCAGCTCTCTTCGGACATACAACACTGAAGCTTTCTTT
TRBD2	TRBV5-1	-	TRBJ2-1	CASSLLLAGLDYNEQFF	TGCGCCAGCAGCTTACTTCTAGCGGGGTTGGATTACAATGAGCAGTTCTTC
TRBD2	TRBV2	-	TRBJ2-3	CASSVISGGPTDTQYF	TGTGCCAGCAGTGTTATCAGCGGGGGGCCGACAGATACGCAGTATTTT
TRBD2	TRBV5-1	-	TRBJ2-5	CASSLTLAGARPGQETQYF	TGCGCCAGCAGCTTGACTTTAGCGGGGGCCCGGCCAGGGCAAGAGACCCAGTACTTC
TRBD2	TRBV5-4	-	TRBJ2-3	CASSLGASGRIADTQYF	TGTGCCAGCAGCTTGGGGGCTAGCGGGAGAATTGCAGATACGCAGTATTTT